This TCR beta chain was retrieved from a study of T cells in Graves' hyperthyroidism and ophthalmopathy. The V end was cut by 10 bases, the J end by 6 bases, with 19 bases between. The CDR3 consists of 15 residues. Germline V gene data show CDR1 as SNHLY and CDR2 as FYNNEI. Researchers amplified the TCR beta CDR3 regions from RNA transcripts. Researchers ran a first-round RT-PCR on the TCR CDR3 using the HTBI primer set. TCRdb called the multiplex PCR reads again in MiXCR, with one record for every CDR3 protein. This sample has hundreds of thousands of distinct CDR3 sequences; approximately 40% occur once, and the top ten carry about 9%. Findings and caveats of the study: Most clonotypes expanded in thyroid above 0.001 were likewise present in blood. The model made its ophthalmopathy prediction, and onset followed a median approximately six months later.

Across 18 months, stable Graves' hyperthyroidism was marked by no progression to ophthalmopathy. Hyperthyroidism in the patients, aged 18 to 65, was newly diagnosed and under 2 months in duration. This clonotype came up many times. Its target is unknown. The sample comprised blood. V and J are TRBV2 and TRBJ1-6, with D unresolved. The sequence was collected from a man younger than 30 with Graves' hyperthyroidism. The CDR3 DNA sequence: TGTGCCACCCCTACCTCCGGGCAGAGTAATTCACCCCTCCACTTT. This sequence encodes CATPTSGQSNSPLHF.